These 28 T cell receptor beta chains share one sample of origin, sequenced in a study of blood T cell repertoires in COVID-19. Sequencing was performed with immunoSEQ multiplex PCR; in TCRdb, only in-frame clones are kept and a portion is missing. There are some 180,000 clones in the sample; over 75% occur only once, and approximately 13% lies in the top ten. Source material: peripheral blood. These receptors all stem from a man between 50 and 59 years old who had recovered from COVID-19.

V gene TRBV19 combines with J gene TRBJ1-1, with D uncertain. The CDR3 sequence is 13 residues long. Germline assignment: CDR1 LNHDA and CDR2 SQIVND (reference sequence). V lost 5 bases to trimming and J lost 2 bases, with 9 bases between them. CDR3 bases: TGTGCCAGTAGTTTTGGCGGTAACACTGAAGCTTTCTTT. Protein: CASSFGGNTEAFF.

The CDR3 DNA sequence: TGTGCCAGCGCAGACAGGGGGCTTGGAAACACCATATATTTT. Translated: CASADRGLGNTIYF. The chain couples TRBV19 to TRBJ1-3, with 10 bases matching TRBD1. V lost 9 bases to trimming and J lost 3 bases; unmatched junction nucleotides: 5. Germline CDR1 and CDR2: LNHDA and SQIVND (reference sequence). This CDR3 is built from 14 residues.

This chain joins TRBV5-1 and TRBJ2-3; maybe TRBD2 (5 bases). This CDR3 comprises 15 residues. V was shortened by 6 bases and J by 3 bases, with 17 bases between the two germline ends. The germline gives CDR1 SGHRS, CDR2 YFSETQ. This CDR3 reads CASTRRGQGTDTQYF. The CDR3 region has the DNA TGCGCCAGCACCCGTCGAGGGCAAGGGACAGATACGCAGTATTTT.

This chain links TRBV2 with TRBJ2-4, with TRBD1 as a possible D gene (5 bases). Germline CDR1 and CDR2: SNHLY and FYNNEI. Trimming left V 3 bases short and J 0 bases short, with 9 bases between. There are 15 residues in the CDR3. The CDR3 region has the DNA TGTGCCAGCAGTGAGGAGACAGAAGCCAAAAACATTCAGTACTTC. Its protein product is CASSEETEAKNIQYF.

J is TRBJ2-5 and V is TRBV11-2; tentative D call: TRBD1 (6 bases). Germline V gives CDR1 SGHAT, CDR2 FQNNGV. Trimming left V 3 bases short and J 2 bases short, with 10 bases between. CDR3 length: 14 amino acids. In DNA form, the CDR3 reads TGTGCCAGCAGCTTTAACAGGGTTCAAGAGACCCAGTACTTC. It specifies CASSFNRVQETQYF.

J is TRBJ2-3 and V is TRBV7-2, with TRBD1 as a possible D gene (6 bases). V lost 5 bases, J lost 11 bases, and 20 bases lay in between. CDR3 size: 14 residues. Germline V gene data show CDR1 as SGHTA and CDR2 as FQGNSA. Here the CDR3 DNA reads TGTGCCAGCAGCCGTGGACAGTCATCCCTTGGGCAGTATTTT. This sequence encodes CASSRGQSSLGQYF. The full variable domain, with the rest looked up from reference TRBV7-2 and TRBJ2-3, is GAGVSQSPSNKVTEKGKDVELRCDPISGHTALYWYRQSLGQGLEFLIYFQGNSAPDKSGLPSDRFSAERTGGSVSTLTIQRTQQEDSAVYLCASSRGQSSLGQYFGPGTRLTVL.

The chain is built from TRBV4-2 and TRBJ2-5; 10 positions agree with TRBD1. Trimming at V came to 5 bases and at J to 4 bases, leaving 4 bases not matched to a gene. Germline V gene lookup returns CDR1 LGHNA and CDR2 YNFKEQ. CDR3 length: 14 amino acids. This CDR3 is CASSTRTGGETQYF. The CDR3 nucleotides are TGTGCCAGCAGCACGCGGACAGGGGGAGAGACCCAGTACTTC.

The CDR3 reads CAIGEDRGNGYTF. CDR3 coding DNA: TGTGCCATCGGGGAGGACAGGGGGAATGGCTACACCTTC. The chain employs TRBV10-3 and TRBJ1-2; 10 positions agree with TRBD1. V trimming: 8 bases; J trimming: 6 bases; junction bases outside the gene matches: 6. The CDR3 spans 13 residues. Germline CDR1 is ENHRY and CDR2 is SYGVKD.

This sequence joins TRBV6-1 and TRBJ2-7, with D possibly TRBD1 on 6 matching bases. The V gene's germline CDR1 is MNHNS and CDR2 SASEGT. The CDR3 is 15 residues long. Trimming stripped 3 bases from V and 0 bases from J, with 12 bases between. The CDR3: CASSERLDSSYEQYF. CDR3 DNA: TGTGCCAGCAGTGAGCGACTGGACAGCTCCTACGAGCAGTACTTC.

The V gene is TRBV18, the J gene TRBJ2-1; 8 nucleotides agree with TRBD1. Germline CDR1 KGHSH, CDR2 LQKENI. The CDR3 is 16 residues long. J was trimmed by 0 bases and V by 6 bases; bases with no gene match: 7. For the CDR3, the DNA is TGTGCCAGCTCCCCGACAGGGGAGAGCTCCTACAATGAGCAGTTCTTC. This gives the protein CASSPTGESSYNEQFF.

The chain employs TRBV11-1 and TRBJ2-1; D call uncertain. The CDR3 extends over 11 amino acids. Deletions cut 1 base from V and 16 bases from J, with 11 bases between. Per the germline V gene, CDR1 is SGHAT and CDR2 is FQDESV (reference sequence). DNA for the CDR3: TGTGCCAGCAGCTTAGGTTCATTGGGCTTCTTC. It encodes CASSLGSLGFF. Drawing the rest from reference TRBV11-1 and TRBJ2-1, the complete variable domain is EAEVAQSPRYKITEKSQAVAFWCDPISGHATLYWYRQILGQGPELLVQFQDESVVDDSQLPKDRFSAERLKGVDSTLKIQPAELGDSAMYLCASSLGSLGFFGPGTRLTVL.

The genes are TRBV4-2 and TRBJ1-1; the D is unclear. The CDR3 runs to 14 residues. From germline, CDR1 is LGHNA and CDR2 YNFKEQ. V was trimmed by 0 bases and J by 8 bases, leaving 13 bases between them. CDR3 bases: TGTGCCAGCAGCCAAGATCATGGGCTTTCGGAAGCTTTCTTT. Protein product: CASSQDHGLSEAFF.

V and J are TRBV30 and TRBJ1-2; 7 bases are shared with TRBD1. The germline V gene encodes CDR1 GTSNPN and CDR2 SVGIG (reference sequence). CDR3 size: 14 residues. Trimming took 0 bases from V and 2 from J; bases not matched to a gene: 3. The CDR3 sequence: CAWSVLGQNYGYTF. The CDR3 nucleotides are TGTGCCTGGAGTGTACTGGGACAGAACTATGGCTACACCTTC.

This chain joins TRBV6-5 and TRBJ1-1, with 7 positions matching TRBD1. The trim removed 6 bases at V and 2 bases at J, leaving 6 bases unmatched. This CDR3 contains 14 residues. Germline V gene sequence: CDR1 MNHEY, CDR2 SVGAGI. In DNA, the CDR3 is TGTGCCAGCAGCCGTGGGACAGCTAACACTGAAGCTTTCTTT. This sequence encodes CASSRGTANTEAFF.

This clone has only one observation. This chain connects TRBV7-2 to TRBJ1-6; D not resolved. Germline-derived CDR1 and CDR2 are SGHTA and FQGNSA. Trimming removed 5 bases at V and 6 bases at J, with 8 bases between. The CDR3 consists of 13 residues. CDR3 in amino acids: CASSLGSNSPLHF. DNA of the CDR3: TGTGCCAGCAGCCTCGGGTCTAATTCACCCCTCCACTTT.

V and J are TRBV12-5 and TRBJ2-3; 8 bases align to TRBD2. The V and J ends lost 1 base and 3 bases, in that order; junction bases with no gene match: 9. Germline-derived CDR1 and CDR2 are LGHNT and FRNRAP. The CDR3 sequence is 17 residues long. CDR3 protein: CASGLGLAIDGTDTQYF. The CDR3 DNA follows: TGTGCTAGTGGTTTGGGACTAGCGATTGATGGTACAGATACGCAGTATTTT. Supplemented by reference TRBV12-5 and TRBJ2-3, the full variable domain reads DARVTQTPRHKVTEMGQEVTMRCQPILGHNTVFWYRQTMMQGLELLAYFRNRAPLDDSGMPKDRFSAEMPDATLATLKIQPSEPRDSAVYFCASGLGLAIDGTDTQYFGPGTRLTVL.

This clone came up once. The chain couples TRBV11-2 to TRBJ2-1, with 9 nucleotides matching TRBD2. Per the germline V gene, CDR1 is SGHAT and CDR2 is FQNNGV. V was pared by 1 base and J by 6 bases, with 4 bases of the junction left unmatched. The CDR3 is 15 residues long. CDR3 residues: CASSLGLAGLNEQFF. CDR3 DNA: TGTGCCAGCAGCTTAGGCCTAGCGGGACTCAATGAGCAGTTCTTC. Based on the CDR3 plus reference TRBV11-2 and TRBJ2-1, the full variable domain is EAGVAQSPRYKIIEKRQSVAFWCNPISGHATLYWYQQILGQGPKLLIQFQNNGVVDDSQLPKDRFSAERLKGVDSTLKIQPAKLEDSAVYLCASSLGLAGLNEQFFGPGTRLTVL.

This chain's CDR3 is CAWESPGSNYGYTF. CDR3 bases: TGTGCCTGGGAGTCCCCAGGGTCCAACTATGGCTACACCTTC. This chain uses TRBV30 with TRBJ1-2; D perhaps matches TRBD1 (5 bases). CDR1 is GTSNPN, CDR2 SVGIG, per germline (reference sequence). The CDR3 sequence is 14 residues long. Between the trimmed V and J ends, which lost 5 bases and 2 bases, there was a span of 15 bases.

The rearrangement joins TRBV30 to TRBJ2-7; 11 bases fit TRBD2. The trim removed 0 bases at V and 4 bases at J, leaving 5 bases unmatched. The germline CDR1 and CDR2 sequences are GTSNPN and SVGIG (reference sequence). The CDR3 length is 15 residues. The chain's CDR3 is CAWSVPGTSGYEQYF. In DNA form, the CDR3 reads TGTGCCTGGAGTGTACCTGGGACTAGCGGATACGAGCAGTACTTC.

The V and J genes are TRBV18 and TRBJ2-1, with 8 bases fitting TRBD1. There are 14 residues in the CDR3. Per germline, CDR1 KGHSH and CDR2 LQKENI. V dropped 1 base and J dropped 5; count of bases not matched to a gene: 1. CDR3 sequence: CASSPRDRNNEQFF. The CDR3 region has the DNA TGTGCCAGCTCACCACGGGACAGGAACAATGAGCAGTTCTTC. Combining the CDR3 with reference TRBV18 and TRBJ2-1 gives the whole variable domain NAGVMQNPRHLVRRRGQEARLRCSPMKGHSHVYWYRQLPEEGLKFMVYLQKENIIDESGMPKERFSAEFPKEGPSILRIQQVVRGDSAAYFCASSPRDRNNEQFFGPGTRLTVL.

The chain uses TRBV6-5 and TRBJ1-5; 7 bases fit TRBD1. Germline trimming cut 8 bases from V and 0 bases from J; bases unmatched to any gene: 7. This CDR3 has 15 residues. CDR1 and CDR2 from the germline V gene are MNHEY and SVGAGI. The CDR3 sequence: CASQGQQYSNQPQHF. The DNA of the CDR3 is TGTGCCAGCCAGGGACAGCAGTATAGCAATCAGCCCCAGCATTTT.

The chain has TRBV7-2 and TRBJ2-5; TRBD2 might be the D (6 bases). The CDR3 extends over 15 amino acids. The V end lost 1 base, the J end lost 2 bases, and 11 bases lay between the germline ends. Germline CDR1 reads SGHTA; CDR2 reads FQGNSA. The DNA of the CDR3 is TGTGCCAGCAGCTTAGTTCGGGACTCACAAGAGACCCAGTACTTC. It codes for CASSLVRDSQETQYF.

V gene TRBV19 combines with J gene TRBJ2-2; 11 nucleotides agree with TRBD2. From germline, CDR1 is LNHDA and CDR2 SQIVND (reference sequence). Trimming took 7 bases from V and 6 from J; bases not matched to a gene: 4. The CDR3 spans 14 residues. The CDR3 nucleotides read TGTGCCAGTACACTAGCGGGAGACTCCGGGGAGCTGTTTTTT. Its protein product is CASTLAGDSGELFF.

This clone was seen at least ten times. The chain has TRBV7-2 and TRBJ2-2; 8 bases are shared with TRBD2. Germline assignment: CDR1 SGHTA and CDR2 FQGNSA. V lost 4 bases to trimming and J lost 4 bases; unmatched junction nucleotides: 8. The CDR3 is 16 amino acids. DNA of the CDR3: TGTGCCAGCAGCTGGCGACTAGCGCCAGGCACCGGGGAGCTGTTTTTT. Translated: CASSWRLAPGTGELFF. The full variable domain, its missing parts supplied by reference TRBV7-2 and TRBJ2-2, is GAGVSQSPSNKVTEKGKDVELRCDPISGHTALYWYRQSLGQGLEFLIYFQGNSAPDKSGLPSDRFSAERTGGSVSTLTIQRTQQEDSAVYLCASSWRLAPGTGELFFGEGSRLTVL.

The chain links TRBV10-3 to TRBJ1-1; 9 bases align to TRBD1. CDR1 is ENHRY, CDR2 SYGVKD, per germline. This CDR3 has 16 amino acids. The V and J ends lost 3 bases and 5 bases, in that order; junction bases with no gene match: 10. The CDR3: CAISDILDRGGTEAFF. In DNA, the CDR3 is TGTGCCATCAGTGATATCCTTGACAGGGGGGGAACTGAAGCTTTCTTT.

The chain uses TRBV28 and TRBJ1-1, with 7 positions matching TRBD1. The ends lost 4 bases at V and 3 bases at J; junction bases unmatched: 5. Per the germline V gene, CDR1 is MDHEN and CDR2 is SYDVKM. The CDR3 extends over 14 amino acids. Here the CDR3 DNA reads TGTGCCAGCAGTTCCCCCGGGACAGACACTGAAGCTTTCTTT. It codes for CASSSPGTDTEAFF. Supplemented by reference TRBV28 and TRBJ1-1, the full variable domain reads DVKVTQSSRYLVKRTGEKVFLECVQDMDHENMFWYRQDPGLGLRLIYFSYDVKMKEKGDIPEGYSVSREKKERFSLILESASTNQTSMYLCASSSPGTDTEAFFGQGTRLTVV.

This chain joins TRBV19 and TRBJ2-1; 9 bases are a match to TRBD1. This CDR3 spans 18 amino acids. Germline CDR1 is LNHDA and CDR2 is SQIVND (reference sequence). Trimming removed 8 bases from V and 0 bases from J; junction bases left unmatched: 14. The CDR3 here is CASSSGTGTSNSYNEQFF. The CDR3 region has the DNA TGTGCCAGTTCTTCCGGGACAGGGACTTCAAACTCCTACAATGAGCAGTTCTTC.

This clone occurred a few times. This chain uses TRBV7-8 with TRBJ2-2, with 7 bases aligning to TRBD2. CDR1 SGHVS and CDR2 FQNEAQ come from the germline V gene. The V and J ends lost 3 bases and 0 bases, in that order; junction bases with no gene match: 7. CDR3 size: 17 residues. Here the CDR3 reads CASSLTSINANTGELFF. The CDR3 DNA reads as TGTGCCAGCAGCTTGACTAGCATTAACGCGAACACCGGGGAGCTGTTTTTT.